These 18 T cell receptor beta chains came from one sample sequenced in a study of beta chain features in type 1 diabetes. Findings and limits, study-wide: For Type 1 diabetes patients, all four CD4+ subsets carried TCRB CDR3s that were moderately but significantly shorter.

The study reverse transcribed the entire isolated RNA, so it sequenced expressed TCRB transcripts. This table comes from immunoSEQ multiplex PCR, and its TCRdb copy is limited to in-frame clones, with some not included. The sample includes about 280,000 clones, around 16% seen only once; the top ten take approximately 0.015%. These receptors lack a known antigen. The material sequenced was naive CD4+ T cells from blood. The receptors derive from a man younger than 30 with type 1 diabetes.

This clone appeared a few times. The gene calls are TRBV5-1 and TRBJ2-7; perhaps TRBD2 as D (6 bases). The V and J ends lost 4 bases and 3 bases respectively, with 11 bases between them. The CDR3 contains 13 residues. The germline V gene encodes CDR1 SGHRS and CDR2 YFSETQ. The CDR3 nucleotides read TGCGCCAGCAGCCCCTTGACTAGCTACGAGCAGTACTTC. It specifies CASSPLTSYEQYF.

The chain's CDR3 is CASSSLRVTGELFF. In nucleotides, the CDR3 is TGTGCCAGCAGCTCCCTCAGGGTCACCGGGGAGCTGTTTTTT. This sequence joins TRBV7-6 and TRBJ2-2; D might be TRBD1 (5 bases). The CDR3 length is 14 residues. Germline V gives CDR1 SGHVS, CDR2 FNYEAQ. Trimming pared 4 bases from V and 4 bases from J, leaving 10 bases between.

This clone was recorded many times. The CDR3 nucleotides are TGCAGCGTACTAGCGGGAGACGCCTACGAGCAGTACTTC. This codes for CSVLAGDAYEQYF. The chain combines TRBV29-1 with TRBJ2-7; TRBD2 matches at 11 bases. In germline, CDR1 is SQVTM, CDR2 ANQGSEA. After removal of 6 bases from V and 2 bases from J, the junction contained 3 bases not matched to a gene. CDR3 length equals 13 residues.

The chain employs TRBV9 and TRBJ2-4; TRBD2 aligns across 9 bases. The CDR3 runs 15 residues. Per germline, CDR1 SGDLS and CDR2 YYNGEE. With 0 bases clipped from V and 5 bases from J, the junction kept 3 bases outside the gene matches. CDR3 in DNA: TGTGCCAGCAGCGTAGACCCTAGCGGGGAAAACATTCAGTACTTC. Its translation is CASSVDPSGENIQYF. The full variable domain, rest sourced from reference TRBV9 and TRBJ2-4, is DSGVTQTPKHLITATGQRVTLRCSPRSGDLSVYWYQQSLDQGLQFLIQYYNGEERAKGNILERFSAQQFPDLHSELNLSSLELGDSALYFCASSVDPSGENIQYFGAGTRLSVL.

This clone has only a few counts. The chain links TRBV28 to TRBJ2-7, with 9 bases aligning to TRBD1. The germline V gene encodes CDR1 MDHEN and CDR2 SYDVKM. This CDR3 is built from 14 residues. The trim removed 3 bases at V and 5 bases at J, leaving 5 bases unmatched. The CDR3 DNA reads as TGTGCCAGCAGTTTGGCTAACAGGGGGCACGAGCAGTACTTC. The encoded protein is CASSLANRGHEQYF.

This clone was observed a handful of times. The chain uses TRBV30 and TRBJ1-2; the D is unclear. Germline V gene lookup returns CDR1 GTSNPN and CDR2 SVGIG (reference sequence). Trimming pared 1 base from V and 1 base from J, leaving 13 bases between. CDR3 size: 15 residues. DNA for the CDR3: TGTGCCTGGAGTGCCCGAGTAATATTTAACTATGGCTACACCTTC. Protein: CAWSARVIFNYGYTF.

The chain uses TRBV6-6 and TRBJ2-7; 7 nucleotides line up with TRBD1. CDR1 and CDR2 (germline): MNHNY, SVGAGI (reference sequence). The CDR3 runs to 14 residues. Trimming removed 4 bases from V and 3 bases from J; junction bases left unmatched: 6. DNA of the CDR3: TGTGCCAGCAGTTTGTTGACAGGGAGCTACGAGCAGTACTTC. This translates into CASSLLTGSYEQYF.

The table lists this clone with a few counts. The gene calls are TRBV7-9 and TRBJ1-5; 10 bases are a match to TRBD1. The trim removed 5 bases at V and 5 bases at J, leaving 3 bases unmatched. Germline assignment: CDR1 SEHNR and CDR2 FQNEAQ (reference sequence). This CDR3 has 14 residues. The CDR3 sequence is CASSPDRGYQPQHF. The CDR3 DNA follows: TGTGCCAGCAGCCCGGACAGGGGGTATCAGCCCCAGCATTTT.

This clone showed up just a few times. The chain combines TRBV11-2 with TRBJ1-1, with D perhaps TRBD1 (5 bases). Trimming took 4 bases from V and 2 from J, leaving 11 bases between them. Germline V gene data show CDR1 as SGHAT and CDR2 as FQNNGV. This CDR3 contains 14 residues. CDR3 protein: CASSSRQINTEAFF. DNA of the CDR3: TGTGCCAGCAGCTCCCGACAGATTAACACTGAAGCTTTCTTT.

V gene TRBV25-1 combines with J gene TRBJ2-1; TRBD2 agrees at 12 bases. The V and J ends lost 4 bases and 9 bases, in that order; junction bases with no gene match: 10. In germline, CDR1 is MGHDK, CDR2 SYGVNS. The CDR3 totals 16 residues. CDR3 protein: CASSGASSGRAREQFF. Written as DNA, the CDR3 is TGTGCCAGCAGTGGGGCGTCTAGCGGGAGGGCCCGTGAGCAGTTCTTC. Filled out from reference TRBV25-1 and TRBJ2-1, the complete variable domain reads EADIYQTPRYLVIGTGKKITLECSQTMGHDKMYWYQQDPGMELHLIHYSYGVNSTEKGDLSSESTVSRIRTEHFPLTLESARPSHTSQYLCASSGASSGRAREQFFGPGTRLTVL.

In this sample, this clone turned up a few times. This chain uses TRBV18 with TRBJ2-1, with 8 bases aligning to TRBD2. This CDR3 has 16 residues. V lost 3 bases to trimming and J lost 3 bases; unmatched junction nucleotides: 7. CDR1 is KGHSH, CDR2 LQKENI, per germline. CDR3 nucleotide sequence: TGTGCCAGCTCACCTCTAGCGGGTTCAATCTACAATGAGCAGTTCTTC. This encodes CASSPLAGSIYNEQFF.

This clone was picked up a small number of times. In nucleotides, the CDR3 is TGTGCCTGGAGTGTAAGTCGACAGGGGTCCAGGGGCTACACCTTC. Its protein product is CAWSVSRQGSRGYTF. The chain joins TRBV30 to TRBJ1-2; 8 bases fit TRBD1. There are 15 residues in the CDR3. Per the germline V gene, CDR1 is GTSNPN and CDR2 is SVGIG (reference sequence). Trimming at V came to 0 bases and at J to 8 bases, leaving 11 bases not matched to a gene.

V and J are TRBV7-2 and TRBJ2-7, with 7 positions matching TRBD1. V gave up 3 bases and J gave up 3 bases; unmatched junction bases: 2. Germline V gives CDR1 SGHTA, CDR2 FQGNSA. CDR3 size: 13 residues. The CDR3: CASSFDRDYEQYF. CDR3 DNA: TGTGCCAGCAGCTTTGACAGGGACTACGAGCAGTACTTC.

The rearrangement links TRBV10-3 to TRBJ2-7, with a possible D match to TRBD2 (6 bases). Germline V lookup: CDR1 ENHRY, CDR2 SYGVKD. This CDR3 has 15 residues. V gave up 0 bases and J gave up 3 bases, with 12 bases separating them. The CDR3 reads CAISESTRGFYEQYF. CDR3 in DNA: TGTGCCATCAGTGAGTCGACGCGGGGATTCTACGAGCAGTACTTC.

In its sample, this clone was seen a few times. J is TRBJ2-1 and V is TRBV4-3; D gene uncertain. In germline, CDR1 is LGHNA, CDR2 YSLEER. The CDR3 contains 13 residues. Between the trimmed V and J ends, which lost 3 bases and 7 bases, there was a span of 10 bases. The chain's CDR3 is CASSHNPGNEQFF. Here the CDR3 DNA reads TGCGCCAGCAGCCACAACCCCGGGAATGAGCAGTTCTTC.

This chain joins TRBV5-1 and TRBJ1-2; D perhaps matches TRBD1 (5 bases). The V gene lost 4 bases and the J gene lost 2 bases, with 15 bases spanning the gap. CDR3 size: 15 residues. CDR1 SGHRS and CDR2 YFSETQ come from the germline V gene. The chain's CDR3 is CASSRTGSLNYGYTF. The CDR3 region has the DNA TGCGCCAGCAGCAGAACAGGTTCCCTCAACTATGGCTACACCTTC.

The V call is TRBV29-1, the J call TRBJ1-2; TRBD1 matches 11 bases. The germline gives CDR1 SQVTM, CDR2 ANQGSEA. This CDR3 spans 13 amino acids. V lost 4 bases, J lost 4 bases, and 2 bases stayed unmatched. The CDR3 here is CSVGTGGGYGYTF. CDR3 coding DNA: TGCAGCGTTGGGACAGGGGGCGGCTATGGCTACACCTTC.

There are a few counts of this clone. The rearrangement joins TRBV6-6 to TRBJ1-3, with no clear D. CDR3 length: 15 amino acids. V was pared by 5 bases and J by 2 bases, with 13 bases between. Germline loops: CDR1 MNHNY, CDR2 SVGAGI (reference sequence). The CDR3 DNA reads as TGTGCCAGCAGTCGCCTCGGGAGGGCTGGAAACACCATATATTTT. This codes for CASSRLGRAGNTIYF.